Sequencing of this T cell receptor (beta chain) was carried out in a study of blood T cell repertoires in COVID-19. Overall study context: Acute and convalescent COVID-19 specimens originated in the United States, Italy and Spain. Sample material is recorded as cDNA or gDNA derived from T cells, B-cell-depleted T cells, or PBMCs.

Original processing notes: Reference gene primers were amplified, and this amplification served to estimate nucleated cell counts. TCRdb keeps only in-frame clones here, not all; method: immunoSEQ multiplex PCR. That table gives V, J and clone size, and the DNA gave D and trimming. The sample yields 25,000 to 30,000 clones, 85% to 90% seen once. Germline CDR1 reads MDHEN; CDR2 reads SYDVKM. Trimming cost V 10 bases and J 0 bases, with 18 bases left between them. The CDR3 has 15 residues. The sample was peripheral blood. V usage is TRBV28 and J usage is TRBJ1-2, with D maybe TRBD1 (5 bases). The clonotype comes from a human donor in a cohort sampled during active COVID-19. CDR3: CATDGQGSPNYGYTF. CDR3 DNA: TGTGCCACCGACGGTCAGGGCAGTCCTAACTATGGCTACACCTTC.